A selection of T cell receptor beta chains follows, all from one sample in a study of T-cell reconstitution after alpha-beta-depleted transplantation in children. TCRdb reprocessed the PCR reads with MiXCR, giving one entry per CDR3 protein. The data show a few hundred thousand distinct CDR3 sequences, 13% seen once. The source material was PBMCs, sampled from the stem cell graft. Every receptor here comes from a human donor who donated a stem cell graft to a child with Fanconi anemia. CDR3s include the opening cysteine and the closing phenylalanine or tryptophan. Fields, in order: V gene, D gene, J gene, clone size, CDR3 DNA, CDR3 protein. The D gene is left open where the match is weak. Some rows mark clone size as missing; the rest say once, few, many or name a class of expanded clone.

TRBV6-2/TRBV6-3	NA	TRBJ1-1	NA	TGTGCCAGCAGTTACCTCAGGGGAATGAACACTGAAGCTTTCTTT	CASSYLRGMNTEAFF
TRBV15	NA	TRBJ2-6	once	TGTGCCACCAGCAGAGAGGTAGGGACCTCTGGGGCCAACGTCCTGACTTTC	CATSREVGTSGANVLTF
TRBV28	NA	TRBJ1-6	many	TGTGCCAGCAGGCCTACTACAGACGGTTCACCCCTCCACTTT	CASRPTTDGSPLHF
TRBV10-3	TRBD2	TRBJ2-3	NA	TGTGCCATCAGTGCCCGGGGGGGTGTAGATACGCAGTATTTT	CAISARGGVDTQYF
TRBV25-1	TRBD1	TRBJ1-6	many	TGTGCCAGTACGGGACAGGGCTTTCGGCCCCTCCACTTT	CASTGQGFRPLHF
TRBV19	TRBD2	TRBJ2-3	NA	TGTGCCAGTAGTGCGACTAGCGGGGCCTCTGGGGATACGCAGTATTTT	CASSATSGASGDTQYF
TRBV12-3/TRBV12-4	NA	TRBJ1-2	few	TGTGCCAGCAGTTTCGGCGGGAAGCCTTATGGCTACACCTTC	CASSFGGKPYGYTF
TRBV5-6	NA	TRBJ2-4	many	TGTGCCAGCAGCTTGGGTTACGGACAAATAAACATTCAGTACTTC	CASSLGYGQINIQYF
TRBV4-2	NA	TRBJ2-2	NA	TGTGCCAGCAGCCCCCCGTTTAACGGGGAGCTGTTTTTT	CASSPPFNGELFF
TRBV10-3	NA	TRBJ1-5	many	TGTGCCATCGCCCCCGGGGGACTTTCTAGCAATCAGCCCCAGCATTTT	CAIAPGGLSSNQPQHF
TRBV11-2	NA	TRBJ2-1	NA	TGTGCCAGCATCTCGACGTCTCAGAGTGAGCAGTTCTTC	CASISTSQSEQFF
TRBV29-1	NA	TRBJ2-1	NA	TGCAGCGTTGCGAGATTGCTCGCCCCCAATGAGCAGTTCTTC	CSVARLLAPNEQFF
TRBV13	NA	TRBJ2-7	many	TGTGCCAGCAGCTTGTCTCGTCGGGGTACCTACGAGCAGTACTTC	CASSLSRRGTYEQYF
TRBV10-3	TRBD2	TRBJ2-5	many	TGTGCCATCAGCTCTATAGGTAGCGGGGGTTCCCAGTACTTC	CAISSIGSGGSQYF
TRBV11-1	NA	TRBJ1-1	NA	TGTGCCAGCAGCTTAGAGAGCACAGGGGAAGCTTTCTTT	CASSLESTGEAFF
TRBV5-1	NA	TRBJ2-1	many	TGCGCCAGCAGCCGTGAGGGCCGGACCGACAATGAGCAGTTCTTC	CASSREGRTDNEQFF
TRBV4-3	NA	TRBJ1-6	many	TGCGCCAGCAGCCAAGATGGCATTCGTTATTCACCCCTCCACTTT	CASSQDGIRYSPLHF
TRBV20-1	NA	TRBJ1-1	few	TGCAGTGCTAGAGGAAGCAGTCAGGGCACTGAAGCTTTCTTT	CSARGSSQGTEAFF
TRBV7-9	TRBD1	TRBJ1-4	NA	TGTGCCAGCAGCCGAGGGACAGGGAAGGAAAAACTGTTTTTT	CASSRGTGKEKLFF
TRBV3-1	TRBD1	TRBJ1-5	few	TGTGCCAGCAGCCAGACAGGGAGGCAGCCCCAGCATTTT	CASSQTGRQPQHF
TRBV3-1	TRBD2	TRBJ2-3	NA	TGTGCCAGCAGCAAAAATAGCGGGGCCGGCACAGATACGCAGTATTTT	CASSKNSGAGTDTQYF
TRBV12-3/TRBV12-4	NA	TRBJ2-3	many	TGTGCCAGCAGTTTAAGTCATAGCACAGATACGCAGTATTTT	CASSLSHSTDTQYF
TRBV12-5	NA	TRBJ1-1	NA	TGTGCTAGTGGTTCCTTAGGCACTGAAGCTTTCTTT	CASGSLGTEAFF
TRBV29-1	TRBD1	TRBJ1-1	NA	TGCAGCGTTGAACGACAGGGGTTTGGAGCTTTCTTT	CSVERQGFGAFF
TRBV15	NA	TRBJ2-5	many	TGTGCCACCAGCAGAGAGGGGCAGACCCAGTACTTC	CATSREGQTQYF
TRBV9	NA	TRBJ2-2	few	TGTGCCAGCAGGGGGACACCAAACACCGGGGAGCTGTTTTTT	CASRGTPNTGELFF
TRBV12-5	NA	TRBJ1-3	few	TGTGCTAGTAGTCGAGGGGCTGGAAACACCATATATTTT	CASSRGAGNTIYF
TRBV5-1	TRBD1	TRBJ1-2	few	TGCGCCAGCAGCGAAACGGGACAGATTGCCTACGGCTACACCTTC	CASSETGQIAYGYTF
TRBV20-1	TRBD1	TRBJ1-6	few	TGCAGTGTCAGCGCAGGGGGAGAATCACCCCTCCACTTT	CSVSAGGESPLHF
TRBV7-9	NA	TRBJ1-4	NA	TGTGCCAGCAGAAGGGACGGGGAGAATGAAAAACTGTTTTTT	CASRRDGENEKLFF
TRBV15	TRBD2	TRBJ2-3	few	TGTGCCACCAGCGGTGGAGTAGCGGGGGGGACAGATACGCAGTATTTT	CATSGGVAGGTDTQYF
TRBV12-5	NA	TRBJ1-1	NA	TGTGCTAGTGGACTAGACGGGAGCAACACTGAAGCTTTCTTT	CASGLDGSNTEAFF
TRBV3-1	NA	TRBJ1-1	NA	TGTGCCAGCAGCCCACGCCTGGGACATTTGAACACTGAAGCTTTCTTT	CASSPRLGHLNTEAFF